This T cell receptor beta chain was identified in a study of CD4 T cells in relation to SARS-CoV-2 and coronaviruses. The unexposed donors gave CD4+ T cells in 2011-2018, prior to COVID-19. After about 10 days of culture, CD4+ T cells were isolated. Generated by immunoSEQ multiplex PCR, the TCRdb table keeps only in-frame clones and is missing some. The sample yields 18,000 or so clones, roughly four fifths seen once. Notes on this clone: What it recognizes is unknown.

There are 16 residues in the CDR3. In germline, CDR1 is GTSNPN, CDR2 SVGIG (reference sequence). Unmatched junction bases numbered 12, after V lost 1 base and J lost 6 bases. This chain uses TRBV30 with TRBJ2-3, with 8 bases that match TRBD1. The TCR originated in a human donor in good health. Input material: CD4+ T cells from PBMCs, cultured in vitro. The chain's CDR3 is CAWSAGTGTYGDTQYF. CDR3 nucleotides: TGTGCCTGGAGTGCGGGGACAGGAACATACGGGGATACGCAGTATTTT.